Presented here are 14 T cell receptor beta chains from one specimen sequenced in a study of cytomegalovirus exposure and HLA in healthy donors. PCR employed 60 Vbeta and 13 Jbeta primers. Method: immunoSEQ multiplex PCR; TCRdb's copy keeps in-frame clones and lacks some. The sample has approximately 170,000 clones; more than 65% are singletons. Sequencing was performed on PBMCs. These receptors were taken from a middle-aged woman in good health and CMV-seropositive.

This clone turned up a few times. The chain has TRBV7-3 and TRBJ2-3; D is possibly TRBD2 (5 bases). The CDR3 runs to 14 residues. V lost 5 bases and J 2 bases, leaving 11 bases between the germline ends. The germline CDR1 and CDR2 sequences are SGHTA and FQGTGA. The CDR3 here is CASSPGGVTDTQYF. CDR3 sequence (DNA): TGTGCCAGCAGCCCAGGAGGCGTCACAGATACGCAGTATTTT.

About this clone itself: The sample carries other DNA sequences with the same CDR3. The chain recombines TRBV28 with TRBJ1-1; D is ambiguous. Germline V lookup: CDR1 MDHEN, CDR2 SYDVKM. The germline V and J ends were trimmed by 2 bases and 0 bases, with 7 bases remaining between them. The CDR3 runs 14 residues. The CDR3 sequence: CASSLRGMNTEAFF. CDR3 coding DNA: TGTGCCAGCAGTTTAAGAGGGATGAACACTGAAGCTTTCTTT.

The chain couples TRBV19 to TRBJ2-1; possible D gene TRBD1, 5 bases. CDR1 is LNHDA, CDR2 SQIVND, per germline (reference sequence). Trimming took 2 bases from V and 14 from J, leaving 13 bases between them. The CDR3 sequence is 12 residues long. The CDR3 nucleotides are TGTGCCAGTAGTATACGGCAGGGTGGGAAGTTCTTC. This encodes CASSIRQGGKFF.

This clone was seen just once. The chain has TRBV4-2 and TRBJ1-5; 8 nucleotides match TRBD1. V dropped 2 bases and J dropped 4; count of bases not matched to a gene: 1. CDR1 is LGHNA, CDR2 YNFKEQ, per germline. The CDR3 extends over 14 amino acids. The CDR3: CASSQRQGNQPQHF. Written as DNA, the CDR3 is TGTGCCAGCAGCCAACGACAGGGGAATCAGCCCCAGCATTTT.

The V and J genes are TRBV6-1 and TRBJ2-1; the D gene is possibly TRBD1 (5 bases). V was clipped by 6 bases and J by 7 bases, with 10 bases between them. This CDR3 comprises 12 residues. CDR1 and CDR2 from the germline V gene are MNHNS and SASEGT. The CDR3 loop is CASSFQGNEQFF. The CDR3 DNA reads TGTGCCAGCAGCTTTCAGGGAAATGAGCAGTTCTTC.

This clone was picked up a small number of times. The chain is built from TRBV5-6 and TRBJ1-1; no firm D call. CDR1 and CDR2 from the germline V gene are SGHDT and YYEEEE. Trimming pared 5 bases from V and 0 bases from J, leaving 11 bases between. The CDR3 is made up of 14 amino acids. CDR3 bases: TGTGCCAGCAGTTGGGCCGGTTTGAACACTGAAGCTTTCTTT. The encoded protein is CASSWAGLNTEAFF.

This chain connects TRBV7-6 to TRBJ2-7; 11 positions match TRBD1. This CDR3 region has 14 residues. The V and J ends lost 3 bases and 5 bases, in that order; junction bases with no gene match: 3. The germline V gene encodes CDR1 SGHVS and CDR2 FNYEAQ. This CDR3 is CASSFRTGGDEQYF. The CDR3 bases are TGTGCCAGCAGCTTCCGGACAGGGGGCGACGAGCAGTACTTC.

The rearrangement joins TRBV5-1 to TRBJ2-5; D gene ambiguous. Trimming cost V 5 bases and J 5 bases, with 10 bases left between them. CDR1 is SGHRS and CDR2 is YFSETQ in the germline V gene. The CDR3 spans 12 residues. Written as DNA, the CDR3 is TGCGCCAGCAGGGGCGAAGACGAGACCCAGTACTTC. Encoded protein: CASRGEDETQYF.

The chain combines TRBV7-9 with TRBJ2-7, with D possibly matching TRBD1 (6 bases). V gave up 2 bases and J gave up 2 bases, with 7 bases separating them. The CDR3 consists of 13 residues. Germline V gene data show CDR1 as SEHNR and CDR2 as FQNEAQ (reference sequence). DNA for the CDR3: TGTGCCAGCAGCTTAACAGGGACCTACGAGCAGTACTTC. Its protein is CASSLTGTYEQYF.

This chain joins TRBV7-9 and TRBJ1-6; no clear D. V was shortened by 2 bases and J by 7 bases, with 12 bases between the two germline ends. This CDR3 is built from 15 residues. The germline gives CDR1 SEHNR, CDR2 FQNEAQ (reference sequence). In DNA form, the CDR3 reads TGTGCCAGCAGCTTACTTTCAGGAGGCAATTCACCCCTCCACTTT. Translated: CASSLLSGGNSPLHF. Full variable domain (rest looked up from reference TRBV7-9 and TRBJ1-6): DTGVSQNPRHKITKRGQNVTFRCDPISEHNRLYWYRQTLGQGPEFLTYFQNEAQLEKSRLLSDRFSAERPKGSFSTLEIQRTEQGDSAMYLCASSLLSGGNSPLHFGNGTRLTVT.

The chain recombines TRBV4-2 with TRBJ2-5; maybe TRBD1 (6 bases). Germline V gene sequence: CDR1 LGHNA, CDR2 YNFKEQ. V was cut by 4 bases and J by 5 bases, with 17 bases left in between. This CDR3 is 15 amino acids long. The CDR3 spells CASSRPGQSGETQYF. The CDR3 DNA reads TGTGCCAGCAGCCGCCCAGGACAGTCAGGGGAGACCCAGTACTTC.

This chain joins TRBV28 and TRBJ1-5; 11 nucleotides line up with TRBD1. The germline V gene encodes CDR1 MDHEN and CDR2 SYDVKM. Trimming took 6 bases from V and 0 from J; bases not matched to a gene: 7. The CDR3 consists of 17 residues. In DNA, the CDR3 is TGTGCCAGCAGAATGGGACAGGGGGTGCTTAGCAATCAGCCCCAGCATTTT. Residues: CASRMGQGVLSNQPQHF.

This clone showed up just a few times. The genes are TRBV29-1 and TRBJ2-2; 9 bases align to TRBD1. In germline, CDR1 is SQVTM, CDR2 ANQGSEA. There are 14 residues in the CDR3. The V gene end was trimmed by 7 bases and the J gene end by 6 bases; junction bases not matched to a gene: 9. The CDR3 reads CSARGQGKSGELFF. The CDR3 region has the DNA TGCAGCGCCCGTGGACAGGGGAAATCCGGGGAGCTGTTTTTT.

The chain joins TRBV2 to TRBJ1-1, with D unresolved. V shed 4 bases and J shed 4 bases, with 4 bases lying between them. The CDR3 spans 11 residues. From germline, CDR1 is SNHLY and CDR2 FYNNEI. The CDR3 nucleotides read TGTGCCAGCAGTGTTATCACTGAAGCTTTCTTT. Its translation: CASSVITEAFF.